This TCR beta chain was retrieved from a study of blood T cell repertoires in COVID-19. This CDR3 has 14 residues. V lost 7 bases and J 0 bases, leaving 11 bases between the germline ends. CDR1 and CDR2 (germline): SGHRS, YFSETQ. Measured with immunoSEQ multiplex PCR; TCRdb has only the in-frame clones, and not every one. The sample includes tens of thousands of clones, over 80% of them seen just once. Sample: peripheral blood. This chain connects TRBV5-1 to TRBJ2-1; D ambiguous. This sequence was found in a woman older than 75 with active or convalescent COVID-19. For the CDR3, the DNA is TGCGCCAGCCGCGACTCCAGCTCCTACAATGAGCAGTTCTTC. Protein product: CASRDSSSYNEQFF.